Presented here are 29 T cell receptor beta chains from one specimen sequenced in a study of T cell responses to AZD1222 COVID-19 vaccine (dated by TCRdb to the early 2020s). The sample's time point label, decoded: about 28 days (+/-7) after the second vaccine dose. Library method: the immunoSEQ multiplex PCR assay. In TCRdb, the immuneACCESS table is reduced to in-frame sequences with V and J assigned. These tables do not hold every clone; where another copy was compared, an unresolved V gene accounts for under half, and the others remain unexplained. The sample has tens of thousands of clones on record, around nine tenths of them singletons. In total, the top ten clones hold around a tenth of the sample. Source: peripheral blood, taken 28 days after the second AZD1222 dose. Receptors were obtained from an adult who received the AZD1222 COVID-19 vaccine.

This chain connects TRBV25-1 to TRBJ1-1; D is undetermined. In germline, CDR1 is MGHDK, CDR2 SYGVNS. This CDR3 is 14 amino acids long. Trimming removed 6 bases from V and 10 bases from J, with 21 bases in between. This CDR3 reads CASRNSPGPRGAFF. DNA of the CDR3: TGTGCCAGCAGAAACTCCCCCGGGCCTCGGGGAGCTTTCTTT.

Here the CDR3 reads CATSDSSQQFF. CDR3 nucleotides: TGTGCCACCAGTGATTCTAGCCAGCAGTTCTTC. This chain uses TRBV24-1 with TRBJ2-1; possible D gene TRBD2, 5 bases. The CDR3 length is 11 residues. Germline V gives CDR1 KGHDR, CDR2 SFDVKD. V dropped 2 bases and J dropped 11 bases, with 6 bases sitting between them.

This clone was recorded once. The rearrangement joins TRBV18 to TRBJ1-3; 10 bases map to TRBD1. Germline V gene sequence: CDR1 KGHSH, CDR2 LQKENI. CDR3 length: 15 amino acids. The V segment lost 3 bases and the J segment 2 bases; nucleotides outside the gene matches: 1. CDR3 bases: TGTGCCAGCTCACCGGGGACAGGGGCTGGAAACACCATATATTTT. This sequence encodes CASSPGTGAGNTIYF.

The gene calls are TRBV29-1 and TRBJ2-2; D gene ambiguous. V was pared by 7 bases and J by 4 bases, with 16 bases between. CDR1 and CDR2 from the germline V gene are SQVTM and ANQGSEA. The CDR3 covers 14 residues. The CDR3 is CSAVSTLVTGELFF. DNA for the CDR3: TGCAGCGCCGTATCAACACTGGTCACCGGGGAGCTGTTTTTT.

This clone appeared once. The V call is TRBV3-1 (or the pseudogene TRBV3-2), the J call TRBJ2-1, with 14 bases lining up with TRBD2. J gave up 10 bases and V 0 bases, and 11 bases lay outside the gene matches. Germline CDR1 reads LGHDT; CDR2 reads YNNKEL (reference sequence). The CDR3 is 18 residues long. The CDR3 sequence is CASSQDPTGTSGSWEQFF. The CDR3 DNA is TGTGCCAGCAGCCAAGATCCAACCGGGACTAGCGGGAGTTGGGAGCAGTTCTTC.

The rearrangement links TRBV5-4 to TRBJ1-1; D might be TRBD1 (5 bases). Trimming took 2 bases from V and 0 from J, leaving 11 bases between them. This CDR3 contains 15 residues. Germline V gene data show CDR1 as SGHNT and CDR2 as YYREEE (reference sequence). As DNA, the CDR3 is TGTGCCAGCAGCTTCGAGGGACGGATGAACACTGAAGCTTTCTTT. Encoded protein: CASSFEGRMNTEAFF. Supplemented by reference TRBV5-4 and TRBJ1-1, the full variable domain reads ETGVTQSPTHLIKTRGQQVTLRCSSQSGHNTVSWYQQALGQGPQFIFQYYREEENGRGNFPPRFSGLQFPNYSSELNVNALELDDSALYLCASSFEGRMNTEAFFGQGTRLTVV.

The chain combines TRBV30 with TRBJ2-2; D unresolved. The germline V and J ends were trimmed by 0 bases and 9 bases, with 17 bases remaining between them. CDR1 is GTSNPN, CDR2 SVGIG, per germline (reference sequence). This CDR3 spans 15 amino acids. Here the CDR3 reads CAWSVYGSYDRELFF. CDR3 DNA: TGTGCCTGGAGTGTATACGGATCCTACGACCGGGAGCTGTTTTTT.

J is TRBJ2-1 and V is TRBV6-5, with 8 bases fitting TRBD1. V lost 6 bases to trimming and J lost 3 bases; unmatched junction nucleotides: 7. The CDR3 loop spans 15 amino acids. In germline, CDR1 is MNHEY, CDR2 SVGAGI. The DNA for the CDR3 is TGTGCCAGCAGGCCAGACAGGGGCCTCTACAATGAGCAGTTCTTC. This gives the protein CASRPDRGLYNEQFF.

CDR3 residues: CASRPTGLGASPLHF. CDR3 nucleotides: TGTGCCAGCAGACCGACAGGGTTGGGGGCTTCACCCCTCCACTTT. The V call is TRBV2, the J call TRBJ1-6; TRBD1 matches at 7 bases. The CDR3 is made up of 15 amino acids. Germline V CDR1 and CDR2: SNHLY, FYNNEI. After removal of 6 bases from V and 9 bases from J, the junction contained 11 bases not matched to a gene.

The chain has TRBV9 and TRBJ1-4; TRBD1 aligns across 8 bases. The CDR3 totals 15 residues. With V trimmed by 0 bases and J by 7 bases, 5 bases remained unmatched. Germline-derived CDR1 and CDR2 are SGDLS and YYNGEE. The CDR3 region has the DNA TGTGCCAGCAGCGTAGTTCAGGGGGCTGGTGAAAAACTGTTTTTT. It translates to CASSVVQGAGEKLFF.

The chain couples TRBV5-1 to TRBJ2-1; D might be TRBD1 (6 bases). The germline V gene encodes CDR1 SGHRS and CDR2 YFSETQ. The CDR3 covers 14 residues. Trimming took off 4 bases at V and 3 bases at J, with 11 bases between the two ends. CDR3 coding DNA: TGCGCCAGCAGCGGGGGCGCGGGCTACAATGAGCAGTTCTTC. It specifies CASSGGAGYNEQFF.

The V and J genes are TRBV6-6 and TRBJ2-3; 9 positions agree with TRBD2. Germline assignment: CDR1 MNHNY and CDR2 SVGAGI (reference sequence). The ends lost 5 bases at V and 4 bases at J; junction bases unmatched: 13. This CDR3 has 17 residues. CDR3 nucleotides: TGTGCCAGCAGTCCCGCCCGAGGCGGGAGGGCCTCAGATACGCAGTATTTT. Protein product: CASSPARGGRASDTQYF.

This chain connects TRBV7-2 to TRBJ2-3, with 7 bases that match TRBD2. Germline loops: CDR1 SGHTA, CDR2 FQGNSA. The CDR3 contains 16 residues. Unmatched junction bases numbered 13, after V lost 5 bases and J lost 5 bases. CDR3 nucleotide sequence: TGTGCCAGCAGCCAGACTAGCAGATTTCGAGGAGATACGCAGTATTTT. It encodes CASSQTSRFRGDTQYF.

The chain couples TRBV18 to TRBJ2-7, with TRBD2 identical over 7 bases. Losses at the gene ends were 0 bases for V and 3 bases for J; bases not matched to a gene: 11. This CDR3 has 17 amino acids. Looked up from germline, CDR1 is KGHSH and CDR2 is LQKENI. CDR3 region: CASSPPGSGGSHYEQYF. CDR3 bases: TGTGCCAGCTCACCACCGGGGTCTGGCGGGAGCCACTACGAGCAGTACTTC.

The chain employs TRBV2 and TRBJ2-1; no firm D call. The CDR3 totals 12 residues. Trimming took off 8 bases at V and 4 bases at J, with 9 bases between the two ends. Germline-derived CDR1 and CDR2 are SNHLY and FYNNEI. CDR3 sequence (DNA): TGTGCCAGCGGAGAGCTTTACAATGAGCAGTTCTTC. Its protein is CASGELYNEQFF. The full variable domain, with the rest looked up from reference TRBV2 and TRBJ2-1, is EPEVTQTPSHQVTQMGQEVILRCVPISNHLYFYWYRQILGQKVEFLVSFYNNEISEKSEIFDDQFSVERPDGSNFTLKIRSTKLEDSAMYFCASGELYNEQFFGPGTRLTVL.

This sequence joins TRBV5-1 and TRBJ2-1; D uncertain. The germline CDR1 and CDR2 sequences are SGHRS and YFSETQ. Trimming shortened V by 4 bases and J by 5 bases, and 13 bases separated the two germline ends. This CDR3 region has 14 residues. CDR3 in amino acids: CASSPQSMDNEQFF. The DNA of the CDR3 is TGCGCCAGCAGCCCCCAGTCTATGGACAATGAGCAGTTCTTC.

The J gene is TRBJ2-2, the V gene TRBV6-5, with D unresolved. The ends were cut back, 9 bases at V and 1 base at J, with 12 bases in the middle. This CDR3 spans 14 amino acids. The V gene's germline CDR1 is MNHEY and CDR2 SVGAGI. CDR3 residues: CASMGIENTGELFF. For the CDR3, the DNA is TGTGCCAGTATGGGGATAGAGAACACCGGGGAGCTGTTTTTT.

The chain uses TRBV27 and TRBJ2-3; 9 nucleotides agree with TRBD2. The CDR3 runs to 15 residues. Unmatched junction bases numbered 11, after V lost 6 bases and J lost 7 bases. Germline V gene data show CDR1 as MNHEY and CDR2 as SMNVEV (reference sequence). The DNA of the CDR3 is TGTGCCAGCAGCGCAGGCGCGGGGGGGCCGTATACGCAGTATTTT. It codes for CASSAGAGGPYTQYF.

J is TRBJ1-1 and V is TRBV29-1; D is ambiguous. CDR1 and CDR2 from the germline V gene are SQVTM and ANQGSEA. The CDR3 runs 13 residues. V was pared by 2 bases and J by 1 base, with 8 bases between. This chain's CDR3 is CSVEQQRNTEAFF. CDR3 sequence (DNA): TGCAGCGTTGAACAACAGAGGAACACTGAAGCTTTCTTT.

This clone came up once. The chain is built from TRBV18 and TRBJ1-2, with 9 bases that match TRBD1. V lost 2 bases, J lost 5 bases, and 12 bases stayed unmatched. Germline V gene data show CDR1 as KGHSH and CDR2 as LQKENI. The CDR3 consists of 17 residues. CDR3 loop: CASSPEVPGQGGYGYTF. In DNA, the CDR3 is TGTGCCAGCTCACCAGAAGTCCCGGGACAGGGAGGGTATGGCTACACCTTC.

For the CDR3, the DNA is TGCGCCTACAGCAGCGACCTACGGACCTATAGAGTTTTAACCAAAAACATTCAGTACTTC. Its protein is CAYSSDLRTYRVLTKNIQYF. This chain links TRBV10-2 with TRBJ2-4; D unresolved. Germline V gives CDR1 WSHSY, CDR2 SAAADI. Trimming took off 11 bases at V and 2 bases at J, with 34 bases between the two ends. The CDR3 consists of 20 residues.

This chain connects TRBV2 to TRBJ1-2; 7 nucleotides agree with TRBD1. V lost 6 bases to trimming and J lost 5 bases; unmatched junction nucleotides: 9. CDR1 and CDR2 from the germline V gene are SNHLY and FYNNEI. CDR3 size: 14 residues. CDR3 sequence reads: CASRETGTEYGYTF. As DNA, the CDR3 is TGTGCCAGCAGAGAGACCGGGACAGAATATGGCTACACCTTC.

This clone was recorded once. This sequence joins TRBV29-1 and TRBJ2-3, with D tentatively TRBD1 (8 bases). Germline CDR1 and CDR2: SQVTM and ANQGSEA. V was trimmed by 6 bases and J by 1 base, leaving 17 bases between them. The CDR3 is 15 amino acids. The CDR3 sequence: CSVVGQGGGTDTQYF. The CDR3 DNA sequence: TGCAGCGTCGTCGGACAGGGAGGGGGCACAGATACGCAGTATTTT.

The chain is built from TRBV30 and TRBJ1-2; possibly TRBD1 for D (6 bases). Germline CDR1 GTSNPN, CDR2 SVGIG (reference sequence). The ends were cut back, 8 bases at V and 8 bases at J, with 21 bases in the middle. The CDR3 length is 13 residues. CDR3 sequence: CARTGGGWGGYTF. The CDR3 nucleotides are TGTGCCCGGACGGGGGGGGGCTGGGGCGGCTACACCTTC.

This rearrangement joins TRBV9 to TRBJ1-6; D gene uncertain. V lost 4 bases, J lost 3 bases, and 8 bases lay in between. The CDR3 consists of 14 residues. Germline V lookup: CDR1 SGDLS, CDR2 YYNGEE. Here the CDR3 reads CASSPYGYNSPLHF. CDR3 coding DNA: TGTGCCAGCAGCCCCTATGGCTATAATTCACCCCTCCACTTT.

The chain joins TRBV9 to TRBJ2-2, with 7 bases fitting TRBD2. With V trimmed by 0 bases and J by 4 bases, 9 bases remained unmatched. This CDR3 contains 17 residues. From germline, CDR1 is SGDLS and CDR2 YYNGEE. CDR3 loop: CASSVEGRLARTGELFF. In DNA, the CDR3 is TGTGCCAGCAGCGTAGAAGGGCGACTAGCACGCACCGGGGAGCTGTTTTTT.

This chain joins TRBV4-2 and TRBJ1-2; D call uncertain. The V and J ends lost 0 bases and 6 bases respectively, with 11 bases between them. CDR3 length equals 14 residues. Looked up from germline, CDR1 is LGHNA and CDR2 is YNFKEQ. The CDR3 nucleotides read TGTGCCAGCAGCCAAGAGGAGGTGGGTGATGGCTACACCTTC. It codes for CASSQEEVGDGYTF.

The rearrangement joins TRBV5-1 to TRBJ2-2; tentatively, D is TRBD2 (6 bases). CDR1 and CDR2 (germline): SGHRS, YFSETQ. The CDR3 extends over 16 amino acids. The ends were cut back, 0 bases at V and 5 bases at J, with 14 bases in the middle. CDR3 in amino acids: CASSLVTGLVTGELFF. Here the CDR3 DNA reads TGCGCCAGCAGCTTGGTTACGGGACTTGTAACCGGGGAGCTGTTTTTT.

The chain recombines TRBV5-1 with TRBJ1-1; TRBD1 might be the D (6 bases). V was pared by 4 bases and J by 6 bases, with 22 bases between. The CDR3 spans 16 residues. CDR1 is SGHRS and CDR2 is YFSETQ in the germline V gene. In DNA, the CDR3 is TGCGCCAGCAGCCTTGAGCCCACAGGGATGGGGGCTGAAGCTTTCTTT. Translation gives CASSLEPTGMGAEAFF.